This is a list of T cell receptor beta chains from one sample in a study of control samples from healthy donors and cancer patients. Here immunoSEQ multiplex PCR was the method, and the copy in TCRdb shows in-frame clones only, minus some. The top ten hold approximately 0.97% of the sample, which has over 150,000 clones, roughly 95% seen once. The source material was blood. The receptors here all came from a woman aged 25 to 39 in good health. Each CDR3 is given with its conserved first and last residue. A D gene is named only where the DNA matches it firmly. Expanded clones get a size class; other rows say once, few or many, or leave the size out.

TRBJ2-7 | - | - | TRBV6-6 | CASSYEELAYEQYF | TGTGCCAGCAGTTACGAGGAGTTGGCCTACGAGCAGTACTTC
TRBJ1-2 | - | TRBD1 | TRBV5-1 | CASSWGDSSYGYTF | TGCGCCAGCAGCTGGGGGGACAGCAGCTATGGCTACACCTTC
TRBJ2-7 | - | - | TRBV10-3 | CAISESKSGEQYF | TGTGCCATCAGTGAGTCGAAGTCGGGGGAGCAGTACTTC
TRBJ2-5 | - | - | TRBV3-1/TRBV3-2 | CASSPRQTQETQYF | TGTGCCAGCAGCCCCCGACAGACCCAAGAGACCCAGTACTTC
TRBJ1-1 | - | - | TRBV28 | CASSLFPSGVTNTEAFF | TGTGCCAGCAGTTTATTTCCATCGGGGGTGACGAACACTGAAGCTTTCTTT
TRBJ1-1 | - | - | TRBV30 | CAGALNTEAFF | TGTGCCGGGGCCTTGAACACTGAAGCTTTCTTT
TRBJ1-5 | - | - | TRBV7-9 | CASSSDSGNQPQHF | TGTGCCAGCAGCTCCGACAGTGGCAATCAGCCCCAGCATTTT
TRBJ1-2 | - | - | TRBV30 | CAWIIGKGNYGYTF | TGTGCCTGGATAATAGGAAAGGGGAACTATGGCTACACCTTC
TRBJ1-5 | - | - | TRBV6-2/TRBV6-3 | CASSYYDQPQHF | TGTGCCAGCAGTTACTATGATCAGCCCCAGCATTTT
TRBJ2-3 | once | - | TRBV4-2 | CASSQETLDNTDTQYF | TGTGCCAGCAGCCAAGAAACTTTGGACAACACAGATACGCAGTATTTT
TRBJ2-7 | - | - | TRBV18 | CASSPPRRQGGDEQYF | TGTGCCAGCTCACCACCGAGGAGGCAGGGGGGAGACGAGCAGTACTTC
TRBJ2-1 | once | - | TRBV7-3 | CASSLTPPNGEFYNEQFF | TGTGCCAGCAGCTTAACTCCTCCAAATGGGGAATTCTACAATGAGCAGTTCTTC
TRBJ1-3 | - | - | TRBV9 | CASSVGPGDSGNTIYF | TGTGCCAGCAGCGTAGGACCAGGGGACTCTGGAAACACCATATATTTT
TRBJ2-7 | - | TRBD1 | TRBV30 | CAWGLHGTGDDEQYF | TGTGCCTGGGGATTACACGGGACAGGTGATGACGAGCAGTACTTC
TRBJ1-4 | - | - | TRBV6-5 | CASREEKLFF | TGTGCCAGCAGGGAGGAAAAACTGTTTTTT
TRBJ1-2 | - | - | TRBV30 | CAWSSGYKGRGYTF | TGTGCCTGGAGTTCCGGGTACAAAGGCCGTGGCTACACCTTC
TRBJ1-1 | - | - | TRBV6-5 | CASRPRGDTEAFF | TGTGCCAGCAGACCCCGAGGGGACACTGAAGCTTTCTTT
TRBJ1-4 | - | - | TRBV11-2 | CASSFGWQASNEKLFF | TGTGCCAGCAGCTTCGGATGGCAGGCCTCTAATGAAAAACTGTTTTTT
TRBJ2-1 | once | - | TRBV5-1 | CASTPGGANNEQFF | TGCGCCAGCACTCCGGGGGGCGCGAACAATGAGCAGTTCTTC
TRBJ2-1 | - | TRBD2 | TRBV3-1/TRBV3-2 | CASSQLTSGGRDEQFF | TGTGCCAGCAGCCAACTGACTAGCGGGGGGAGGGATGAGCAGTTCTTC